The source of this T cell receptor (beta chain) is a study of blood T cell repertoires in COVID-19. The table came from immunoSEQ multiplex PCR; TCRdb's copy has only in-frame clones and leaves some out. The data contain over 85,000 clones, approximately 85% of them singletons. Per germline, CDR1 KGHSH and CDR2 LQKENI. The CDR3 is made up of 16 amino acids. The junction had 3 bases not matched to a gene; V was cut back by 1 base and J by 6 bases. The clonotype was recovered from a man aged 40-55 years with active or convalescent COVID-19. J is TRBJ1-6 and V is TRBV18; 10 bases map to TRBD1. Sequencing input: peripheral blood. The CDR3 DNA reads TGTGCCAGCTCACCACAGACAGGGGGCCTTAATTCACCCCTCCACTTT. Amino acids: CASSPQTGGLNSPLHF. The whole variable domain, remainder taken from reference TRBV18 and TRBJ1-6, is NAGVMQNPRHLVRRRGQEARLRCSPMKGHSHVYWYRQLPEEGLKFMVYLQKENIIDESGMPKERFSAEFPKEGPSILRIQQVVRGDSAAYFCASSPQTGGLNSPLHFGNGTRLTVT.